These 30 T cell receptor beta chains came from one sample sequenced in a study of blood T cell repertoires in COVID-19. Libraries were prepared by immunoSEQ multiplex PCR; TCRdb keeps only in-frame clonotypes and omits some of them. This sample yields approximately 38,000 clones, of which about 91% are seen a single time; roughly 7.2% belongs to the top ten. What was sequenced was peripheral blood. The receptors were gathered from a human donor in a cohort sampled during active COVID-19.

The chain recombines TRBV6-1 with TRBJ2-1, with TRBD2 matching over 7 bases. V was pared by 2 bases and J by 7 bases, with 17 bases of the junction left unmatched. This CDR3 has 18 amino acids. From germline, CDR1 is MNHNS and CDR2 SASEGT. CDR3: CASSELGGRELAWNEQFF. The CDR3 coding sequence is TGTGCCAGCAGTGAACTGGGAGGCCGGGAACTAGCGTGGAATGAGCAGTTCTTC.

V gene TRBV28 combines with J gene TRBJ2-7; 10 positions agree with TRBD2. The J segment lost 1 base and the V segment lost 4 bases, leaving 16 bases of the junction unmatched. Germline V gene lookup returns CDR1 MDHEN and CDR2 SYDVKM. The CDR3 loop spans 19 amino acids. This CDR3 is CASSYPGLAPTARSYEQYF. In DNA, the CDR3 is TGTGCCAGCAGTTACCCGGGACTAGCGCCCACGGCCAGGTCCTACGAGCAGTACTTC.

The chain is built from TRBV13 and TRBJ2-1, with D unclear. The CDR3 spans 14 residues. Trimming cost V 5 bases and J 3 bases, with 11 bases left between them. The germline V gene has CDR1 PRHDT and CDR2 FYEKMQ (reference sequence). In nucleotides, the CDR3 is TGTGCCAGCAGCCAACGACAAGACTACAATGAGCAGTTCTTC. It encodes CASSQRQDYNEQFF.

The table lists this clone with a few counts. This chain uses TRBV7-9 with TRBJ1-1; 12 nucleotides agree with TRBD1. V was clipped by 0 bases and J by 3 bases; unmatched bases: 5. Germline V lookup: CDR1 SEHNR, CDR2 FQNEAQ (reference sequence). The length of the CDR3 is 17 residues. The CDR3 DNA reads as TGTGCCAGCAGCTTAGCCCGGGACAGGGGGCTTGACACTGAAGCTTTCTTT. Translation gives CASSLARDRGLDTEAFF.

The chain carries TRBV7-2 and TRBJ1-3, with D unresolved. This CDR3 region has 13 residues. V was pared by 5 bases and J by 5 bases, with 10 bases between. Germline lookup yields CDR1 SGHTA and CDR2 FQGNSA. CDR3 region: CASSDNIRNTIYF. For the CDR3, the DNA is TGTGCCAGCAGCGACAATATCAGAAACACCATATATTTT.

The chain carries TRBV10-2 and TRBJ1-2, with a possible D match to TRBD1 (5 bases). Germline lookup yields CDR1 WSHSY and CDR2 SAAADI. Trimming cost V 9 bases and J 1 base, with 6 bases left between them. CDR3 size: 11 residues. This CDR3 is CASQGNYGYTF. CDR3 DNA: TGCGCCAGTCAGGGTAACTATGGCTACACCTTC.

Here the CDR3 reads CASSLDFSASTDTQYF. The CDR3 DNA follows: TGTGCCAGCAGCTTAGACTTTAGCGCCAGCACAGATACGCAGTATTTT. The genes are TRBV7-9 and TRBJ2-3; maybe TRBD2 (5 bases). CDR1 SEHNR and CDR2 FQNEAQ come from the germline V gene (reference sequence). The CDR3 is made up of 16 amino acids. V lost 1 base and J 0 bases, leaving 11 bases between the germline ends.

The CDR3 here is CTSSQERQASGSKGDTQYF. CDR3 nucleotide sequence: TGCACCAGCAGCCAAGAACGGCAGGCTAGCGGTTCAAAGGGAGATACGCAGTATTTT. The V and J genes are TRBV1 and TRBJ2-3; TRBD2 is taken as the D call from the table, unchecked against the DNA. TRBV1 is reported as a pseudogene. CDR3 length equals 19 residues.

The chain has TRBV9 and TRBJ2-5; D is unresolved. This CDR3 contains 14 residues. Germline CDR1 is SGDLS and CDR2 is YYNGEE. The ends were cut back, 4 bases at V and 1 base at J, with 11 bases in the middle. CDR3 protein: CASSTRPGQETQYF. The CDR3 DNA is TGTGCCAGCAGCACCCGGCCGGGCCAAGAGACCCAGTACTTC. Full variable domain (outside the CDR3, taken from reference TRBV9 and TRBJ2-5): DSGVTQTPKHLITATGQRVTLRCSPRSGDLSVYWYQQSLDQGLQFLIQYYNGEERAKGNILERFSAQQFPDLHSELNLSSLELGDSALYFCASSTRPGQETQYFGPGTRLLVL.

The V gene is TRBV5-1, the J gene TRBJ2-5, with D possibly being TRBD1 (6 bases). V lost 7 bases to trimming and J lost 5 bases, with 18 bases between them. CDR3 size: 14 residues. Germline V lookup: CDR1 SGHRS, CDR2 YFSETQ. The CDR3 is CASGPGGVLETQYF. The CDR3 DNA follows: TGCGCCAGCGGTCCTGGGGGCGTCTTGGAGACCCAGTACTTC.

The chain links TRBV6-5 to TRBJ1-2; D perhaps matches TRBD1 (6 bases). The germline V gene has CDR1 MNHEY and CDR2 SVGAGI. V lost 7 bases to trimming and J lost 7 bases, with 19 bases between them. The CDR3 runs 14 residues. The CDR3 is CASNQGGGVGGYTF. The CDR3 DNA reads as TGTGCCAGCAATCAAGGGGGGGGCGTCGGTGGCTACACCTTC.

The chain links TRBV7-8 to TRBJ1-2, with 7 bases identical to TRBD1. Per germline, CDR1 SGHVS and CDR2 FQNEAQ. J was trimmed by 2 bases and V by 5 bases; bases with no gene match: 2. The CDR3 runs 13 residues. The CDR3 loop reads CASSGTANYGYTF. CDR3 nucleotides: TGTGCCAGCAGCGGGACAGCAAACTATGGCTACACCTTC.

The count of this clone is one. The rearrangement links TRBV6-2 or TRBV6-3 to TRBJ2-7; no definite D call. The CDR3 sequence is 14 residues long. From germline, CDR1 is MNHEY and CDR2 SVGEGT. The germline V and J ends were trimmed by 6 bases and 5 bases, with 17 bases remaining between them. CDR3 nucleotides: TGTGCCAGCAGCTCCCTCGTGATAGTGAACGAGCAGTACTTC. Protein product: CASSSLVIVNEQYF.

The genes are TRBV5-4 and TRBJ2-3; maybe TRBD2 (6 bases). Germline CDR1 SGHNT, CDR2 YYREEE (reference sequence). V lost 5 bases, J lost 2 bases, and 21 bases lay in between. This CDR3 is built from 17 residues. CDR3 loop: CASRTTGTPINTDTQYF. The CDR3 nucleotides are TGTGCCAGCAGAACGACCGGGACTCCTATTAACACAGATACGCAGTATTTT.

The chain combines TRBV28 with TRBJ2-7; possible D gene TRBD1, 6 bases. V was pared by 5 bases and J by 1 base, with 15 bases between. This CDR3 has 15 residues. The germline V gene has CDR1 MDHEN and CDR2 SYDVKM. DNA for the CDR3: TGTGCCAGCAGTCCCAAAAACAGGGCATCCTACGAGCAGTACTTC. This gives the protein CASSPKNRASYEQYF.

The chain carries TRBV18 and TRBJ1-2; the match to TRBD1 covers 7 bases. J lost 4 bases, V lost 3 bases, and 5 bases had no gene match. Germline-derived CDR1 and CDR2 are KGHSH and LQKENI. The CDR3 is 14 amino acids. The CDR3 loop reads CASSPEGQPYGYTF. CDR3 DNA: TGTGCCAGCTCACCCGAGGGACAGCCCTATGGCTACACCTTC.

The chain is built from TRBV5-6 and TRBJ2-7, with 14 bases identical to TRBD2. The CDR3 has 18 residues. Trimming cost V 1 base and J 4 bases; bases outside gene matches: 10. From germline, CDR1 is SGHDT and CDR2 YYEEEE. CDR3 bases: TGTGCCAGCAGCTTGTTAGGAGGGACTAGCGGGAGACGGTACGAGCAGTACTTC. Translation gives CASSLLGGTSGRRYEQYF. The complete variable domain, with remaining parts taken from reference TRBV5-6 and TRBJ2-7, reads DAGVTQSPTHLIKTRGQQVTLRCSPKSGHDTVSWYQQALGQGPQFIFQYYEEEERQRGNFPDRFSGHQFPNYSSELNVNALLLGDSALYLCASSLLGGTSGRRYEQYFGPGTRLTVT.

Only one count was recorded for this clone. The chain couples TRBV2 to TRBJ2-3; D remains unclear. CDR3 size: 13 residues. The V end was cut by 4 bases, the J end by 0 bases, with 5 bases between. The germline V gene encodes CDR1 SNHLY and CDR2 FYNNEI. As DNA, the CDR3 is TGTGCCAGCAGTGGAGGCAGCACAGATACGCAGTATTTT. Its translation is CASSGGSTDTQYF.

The rearrangement uses TRBV11-3 and TRBJ2-5; 11 bases agree with TRBD2. From germline, CDR1 is SGHNT and CDR2 YENEEA. The V segment lost 1 base and the J segment 2 bases; nucleotides outside the gene matches: 9. This CDR3 has 18 residues. The chain's CDR3 is CASSLGPRLAGPQETQYF. The CDR3 coding sequence is TGTGCCAGCAGCTTAGGCCCCCGACTAGCGGGACCACAAGAGACCCAGTACTTC. Supplemented by reference TRBV11-3 and TRBJ2-5, the full variable domain reads EAGVVQSPRYKIIEKKQPVAFWCNPISGHNTLYWYLQNLGQGPELLIRYENEEAVDDSQLPKDRFSAERLKGVDSTLKIQPAELGDSAVYLCASSLGPRLAGPQETQYFGPGTRLLVL.

The chain has TRBV5-6 and TRBJ1-1; a possible D gene is TRBD1 (5 bases). V gave up 4 bases and J gave up 3 bases, with 13 bases separating them. This CDR3 is built from 14 residues. The V gene's germline CDR1 is SGHDT and CDR2 YYEEEE. The CDR3, as DNA: TGTGCCAGCAGCCGCTGGGGGGTGTACACTGAAGCTTTCTTT. It yields the protein CASSRWGVYTEAFF.

This sequence joins TRBV5-8 and TRBJ1-1; D remains unclear. V was shortened by 3 bases and J by 0 bases, with 12 bases between the two germline ends. Germline V gives CDR1 SGHTS, CDR2 YDEGEE. The CDR3 has 15 amino acids. CDR3 in amino acids: CASSSNSYVNTEAFF. The CDR3 DNA sequence: TGTGCCAGCAGCTCGAACAGTTACGTGAACACTGAAGCTTTCTTT.

The CDR3 nucleotides are TGTGCCAGTAGGGACAGGGGGTACATGAACACTGAAGCTTTCTTT. Translated, it gives CASRDRGYMNTEAFF. The chain joins TRBV19 to TRBJ1-1; 10 bases map to TRBD1. The CDR3 runs 15 residues. Losses at the gene ends were 6 bases for V and 0 bases for J; bases not matched to a gene: 4. Germline-derived CDR1 and CDR2 are LNHDA and SQIVND (reference sequence).

The CDR3 protein is CASSFEGLAGVPDTQYF. For the CDR3, the DNA is TGTGCCAGCAGCTTTGAAGGACTAGCGGGAGTTCCAGATACGCAGTATTTT. The chain has TRBV7-2 and TRBJ2-3; 13 nucleotides line up with TRBD2. The V gene's germline CDR1 is SGHTA and CDR2 FQGNSA. The CDR3 spans 17 residues. V gave up 3 bases and J gave up 4 bases; unmatched junction bases: 7.

This sequence joins TRBV18 and TRBJ1-4; TRBD1 agrees at 8 bases. The J segment lost 6 bases and the V segment lost 3 bases, leaving 3 bases of the junction unmatched. Per germline, CDR1 KGHSH and CDR2 LQKENI. The CDR3 extends over 14 amino acids. DNA of the CDR3: TGTGCCAGCTCACCGGACAGGGCGGATGAAAAACTGTTTTTT. Its translation: CASSPDRADEKLFF.

The gene calls are TRBV28 and TRBJ2-7, with 11 positions matching TRBD1. CDR3 size: 16 residues. V was clipped by 5 bases and J by 4 bases; unmatched bases: 10. The V gene's germline CDR1 is MDHEN and CDR2 SYDVKM. The CDR3 DNA reads TGTGCCAGCAGTCCCGCGCCAGGACAGGGGGCTTACGAGCAGTACTTC. This encodes CASSPAPGQGAYEQYF. The full variable domain, with the rest looked up from reference TRBV28 and TRBJ2-7, is DVKVTQSSRYLVKRTGEKVFLECVQDMDHENMFWYRQDPGLGLRLIYFSYDVKMKEKGDIPEGYSVSREKKERFSLILESASTNQTSMYLCASSPAPGQGAYEQYFGPGTRLTVT.

The chain uses TRBV7-9 and TRBJ1-2; 9 bases match TRBD1. CDR3 length: 13 residues. V dropped 5 bases and J dropped 8; count of bases not matched to a gene: 6. CDR1 is SEHNR, CDR2 FQNEAQ, per germline (reference sequence). For the CDR3, the DNA is TGTGCCAGCAGCAACAGGGGGCTCGAGGGCTACACCTTC. Protein product: CASSNRGLEGYTF.

This clone was detected only once. V usage is TRBV15 and J usage is TRBJ1-4; no firm D call. This CDR3 contains 16 residues. With 0 bases removed from V and 3 bases from J, the gap between germline ends came to 11 bases. CDR1 LNHNV and CDR2 YYDKDF come from the germline V gene (reference sequence). CDR3 coding DNA: TGTGCCACCAGCAGAGATCAGCCCGCGGCTAATGAAAAACTGTTTTTT. Translating gives CATSRDQPAANEKLFF.

This clone was counted only a few times. The chain uses TRBV19 and TRBJ1-3, with D possibly being TRBD1 (6 bases). V shed 3 bases and J shed 6 bases, with 12 bases lying between them. The length of the CDR3 is 14 residues. From germline, CDR1 is LNHDA and CDR2 SQIVND (reference sequence). In DNA, the CDR3 is TGTGCCAGTAGTATCGGGGGGGCTGCAAACACCATATATTTT. Translating it yields CASSIGGAANTIYF.

The V gene is TRBV5-1, the J gene TRBJ1-1; the match to TRBD1 covers 7 bases. V was pared by 0 bases and J by 0 bases, with 2 bases of the junction left unmatched. CDR3 length equals 15 residues. The V gene's germline CDR1 is SGHRS and CDR2 YFSETQ. DNA for the CDR3: TGCGCCAGCAGCTTGGGGGGGACAGTGAACACTGAAGCTTTCTTT. Its protein is CASSLGGTVNTEAFF.

This clone came up once. This rearrangement joins TRBV5-6 to TRBJ1-2, with 8 bases matching TRBD1. This CDR3 comprises 14 residues. The germline CDR1 and CDR2 sequences are SGHDT and YYEEEE. After removal of 4 bases from V and 6 bases from J, the junction contained 8 bases not matched to a gene. In nucleotides, the CDR3 is TGTGCCAGCAGCGGGGGGGCGGACAGGGATGGCTACACCTTC. It encodes CASSGGADRDGYTF.